This T cell receptor beta chain came from a study of early T cells in non-severe SARS-CoV-2 infection. On the study more broadly: Sequencing used unsorted whole-blood bulk RNA, so chains lack pairing. Study outcomes and limitations: Sequences matched to VDJdb favored anti-spike CD8 responses, while private and CD4 specificities were missed.

The CDR3 sequence is 13 residues long. Germline V gives CDR1 DFQATT, CDR2 SNEGSKA (reference sequence). The V end was cut by 0 bases, the J end by 8 bases, with 8 bases between. In its sample, this clonotype was seen many times. Its antigen is undetermined. Unique molecular identifiers were attached to individual cDNA molecules. TCRdb independently ran MiXCR on the 5' RACE reads; one entry per CDR3 protein. In the table there are more than 65,000 distinct CDR3 sequences, 9% to 15% of which are singletons. The sequence was obtained from an adult who was a healthcare worker with PCR-confirmed SARS-CoV-2 infection or an uninfected control (not recorded which). Specimen: whole blood. This chain links TRBV20-1 with TRBJ1-6; D is undetermined. CDR3 nucleotides: TGCAGTGCTAGAGATCAGAACTATTCACCCCTCCACTTT. Protein sequence: CSARDQNYSPLHF.